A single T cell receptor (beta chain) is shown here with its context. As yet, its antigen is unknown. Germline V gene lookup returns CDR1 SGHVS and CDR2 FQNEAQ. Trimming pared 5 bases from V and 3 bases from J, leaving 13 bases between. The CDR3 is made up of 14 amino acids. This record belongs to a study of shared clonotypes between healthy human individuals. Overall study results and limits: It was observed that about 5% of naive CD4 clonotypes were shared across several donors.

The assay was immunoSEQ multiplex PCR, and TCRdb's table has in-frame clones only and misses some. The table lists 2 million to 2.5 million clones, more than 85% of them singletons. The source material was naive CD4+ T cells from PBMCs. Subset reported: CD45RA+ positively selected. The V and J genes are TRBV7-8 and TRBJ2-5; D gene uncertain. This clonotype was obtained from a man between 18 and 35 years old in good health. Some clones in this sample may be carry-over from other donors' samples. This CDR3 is CASSPRFGEETQYF. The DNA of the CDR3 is TGTGCCAGCAGCCCACGTTTCGGTGAAGAGACCCAGTACTTC. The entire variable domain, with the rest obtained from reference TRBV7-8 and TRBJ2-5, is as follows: GAGVSQSPRYKVAKRGQDVALRCDPISGHVSLFWYQQALGQGPEFLTYFQNEAQLDKSGLPSDRFFAERPEGSVSTLKIQRTQQEDSAVYLCASSPRFGEETQYFGPGTRLLVL.